This T cell receptor beta chain was identified in a study of technical replicates of blood from four donors. The repertoire was sequenced with immunoSEQ multiplex PCR; TCRdb's copy has only in-frame clones and lacks some. The repertoire holds some 68,000 clones, with roughly 90% as singletons. The CDR3 length is 18 residues. V lost 9 bases, J lost 1 base, and 11 bases stayed unmatched. Germline V gene data show CDR1 as MDHEN and CDR2 as SYDVKM. The source of this sequence is a human donor in good health. The chain carries TRBV28 and TRBJ2-1; 14 bases are shared with TRBD2. Sequencing was performed on T cells isolated from PBMCs. The CDR3 region has the DNA TGTGCCAGTCATCCGGGACTAGCGGGAGTTGGATCCTACAATGAGCAGTTCTTC. This codes for CASHPGLAGVGSYNEQFF.